This T cell receptor (beta chain) is from a study of long-term antiretroviral therapy in people with HIV. They ran version v3.0 of the immunoSEQ assay at survey level. The protocol was immunoSEQ multiplex PCR, while the TCRdb copy is restricted to in-frame clones and leaves out a portion. The data contain 15,000 to 20,000 clones, about 87% of them singletons. The CDR3 is 15 amino acids. Germline V lookup: CDR1 MNHEY, CDR2 SMNVEV (reference sequence). With 7 bases removed from V and 7 bases from J, the gap between germline ends came to 20 bases. Ahead of DNA extraction, samples held roughly 1-10 million cryopreserved PBMC each.

V gene TRBV27 combines with J gene TRBJ2-1, with a tentative D call TRBD1 (6 bases). The receptor's source is a man aged 18 to 30 with HIV. The starting material was unsorted PBMCs, obtained 2.1 years after starting antiretroviral therapy. Here the CDR3 reads CASTQRLTGKNEQFF. The CDR3 DNA reads TGTGCCAGCACCCAACGTCTAACAGGGAAGAATGAGCAGTTCTTC.